The 10 T cell receptor beta chains listed next were all sequenced from one sample in a study of post-analysis software for immune sequencing data. Study results and caveats: Controls showed lower frequencies than patients for five TRBV segments, and TRBV5-6, TRBV5-1 and TRBV20-1 were among these.

TCR beta cDNA libraries included unique molecular identifiers. TCRdb analysed the PCR reads with MiXCR anew, one entry per CDR3 protein. The repertoire holds roughly 400,000 distinct CDR3 sequences, with more than 30% as singletons. The antigens for these receptors are not known. Sequencing was carried out using blood. Source of these receptors: a girl aged 2 to 10 with multiple sclerosis.

The rearrangement uses TRBV7-2 and TRBJ1-6; 7 bases fit TRBD1. Germline V gene lookup returns CDR1 SGHTA and CDR2 FQGNSA. V shed 5 bases, J shed 6 bases, and the junction held 4 bases outside the gene matches. CDR3 length: 14 residues. DNA of the CDR3: TGTGCCAGCAGCCCGACAGGGTCTAATTCACCCCTCCACTTT. Encoded protein: CASSPTGSNSPLHF.

This chain joins TRBV2 and TRBJ1-1; D remains unclear. There are 12 residues in the CDR3. Germline V gene lookup returns CDR1 SNHLY and CDR2 FYNNEI. The V end lost 8 bases, the J end lost 6 bases, and 13 bases lay between the germline ends. The CDR3 reads CASAKGLAEAFF. The CDR3 bases are TGTGCCAGCGCGAAAGGTCTCGCTGAAGCTTTCTTT.

The chain couples TRBV28 to TRBJ1-6; D remains unclear. The CDR3 is 16 amino acids. V was shortened by 0 bases and J by 0 bases, with 6 bases between the two germline ends. Germline assignment: CDR1 MDHEN and CDR2 SYDVKM. The CDR3 protein is CASSLWAASYNSPLHF. CDR3 DNA: TGTGCCAGCAGTTTATGGGCAGCCTCCTATAATTCACCCCTCCACTTT.

As regards this clonotype: The junction departs from germline at one end; a sequencing error may be responsible. The gene calls are TRBV20-1 and TRBJ2-1, with D perhaps matching TRBD1 (6 bases). The CDR3 has 14 amino acids. CDR1 is DFQATT and CDR2 is SNEGSKA in the germline V gene (reference sequence). CDR3 residues: CSASGQSPNNEQFF. CDR3 bases: TGCAGTGCTAGCGGACAGTCTCCCAACAATGAGCAATTCTTC.

This clonotype is categorized as medium-sized. This sequence joins TRBV20-1 and TRBJ1-2; D might be TRBD1 (5 bases). Deletions cut 5 bases from V and 0 bases from J, with 13 bases between. This CDR3 has 14 amino acids. Germline CDR1 DFQATT, CDR2 SNEGSKA (reference sequence). As DNA, the CDR3 is TGCAGTGCTCCAGTCGGGGGAGCTAACTATGGCTACACCTTC. Translation gives CSAPVGGANYGYTF.

Many counts were recorded for this clonotype. This sequence joins TRBV25-1 and TRBJ2-7; 7 positions match TRBD1. This CDR3 is 13 amino acids long. Per the germline V gene, CDR1 is MGHDK and CDR2 is SYGVNS. The V gene end was trimmed by 6 bases and the J gene end by 0 bases; junction bases not matched to a gene: 2. The CDR3 sequence: CASSWDSSYEQYF. CDR3 sequence (DNA): TGTGCCAGCAGCTGGGACAGCTCCTACGAGCAGTACTTC.

The chain has TRBV20-1 and TRBJ2-3, with D maybe TRBD2 (6 bases). V lost 6 bases to trimming and J lost 2 bases, with 15 bases between them. The CDR3 consists of 14 residues. CDR1 is DFQATT and CDR2 is SNEGSKA in the germline V gene (reference sequence). The CDR3 DNA reads as TGCAGTGCCGTCCCGGGACTCCTCACAGATACGCAGTATTTT. Amino acid sequence: CSAVPGLLTDTQYF.

This clonotype was seen more than once but under ten times. The chain employs TRBV29-1 and TRBJ2-7; perhaps TRBD1 as D (5 bases). From germline, CDR1 is SQVTM and CDR2 ANQGSEA. CDR3 size: 15 residues. V lost 6 bases, J lost 2 bases, and 20 bases lay in between. As DNA, the CDR3 is TGCAGCGTCACTCGTGGGCAGGGCCGAGCCTACGAGCAGTACTTC. This gives the protein CSVTRGQGRAYEQYF.

There are a few counts of this clonotype. The chain recombines TRBV5-6 with TRBJ2-5; D gene uncertain. The CDR3 has 16 amino acids. CDR1 SGHDT and CDR2 YYEEEE come from the germline V gene. V lost 0 bases and J lost 4, with 16 bases in between. The DNA for the CDR3 is TGTGCCAGCAGCTTGGGGCGGATCCCTCCAAGAGAGACCCAGTACTTC. Protein: CASSLGRIPPRETQYF.

This chain joins TRBV12-3 or TRBV12-4 and TRBJ1-5, with TRBD1 matching over 7 bases. V lost 6 bases to trimming and J lost 2 bases; unmatched junction nucleotides: 7. CDR3 length: 15 amino acids. CDR3 protein: CASSAPGTGNQPQHF. CDR3 DNA: TGTGCCAGCAGCGCTCCGGGGACAGGCAATCAGCCCCAGCATTTT.